This T cell receptor beta chain was observed in a study of CXCR3-negative and CXCR3-positive naive CD8 T cells. Findings of the study overall: The TRB CDR3s that CXCR3-positive naive cells carried were more hydrophobic than those of CXCR3-negative naive cells.

The method, 5' RACE with UMI labels, was used to prepare the TRB cDNA libraries. TCRdb re-analyzed the 5' RACE reads; it lists each CDR3 protein once, without DNA. This sample's table has fewer than 140,000 distinct CDR3 sequences. With regard to this clonotype: Its antigen is currently unknown.

Germline CDR1 and CDR2: MDHEN and SYDVKM. The CDR3 loop spans 14 amino acids. This clonotype was sampled from a human donor in good health. Some clones in this sample may be carry-over from other donors' samples. Sequenced sample: naive CXCR3+ CD8+ T cells from blood. The subset here: CD45RO-CCR7+CD27+CD95- naive CD8+ T cells expressing CXCR3 (TNR3+). The chain links TRBV28 to TRBJ1-6; the TCRdb D gene call, TRBD1, has no DNA to confirm it. The chain's CDR3 is CASSLGQEDSPLHF.